A single sample is the source of the 16 T cell receptor beta chains below, sequenced in a study of OX40 agonist ivuxolimab in advanced cancers. Preparation of the library involved the immunoSEQ multiplex PCR assay. TCRdb took this table from immuneACCESS and kept in-frame rearrangements with V and J called. Such tables lack part of the clones; where checked against another copy, unresolved V genes explain under half of the gap, and the rest is unexplained. The table for this sample lists some 64,000 clones; approximately 91% of them were counted only once. Around 20% of the sample lies in the top ten. The sample here was CD4+ or CD8+ T cells sorted from blood, taken in a trial of the OX40 agonist ivuxolimab. The receptors come from an adult with an advanced solid tumor such as melanoma, head and neck, liver or kidney cancer.

This clone rates as medium-sized (0.01 to 0.1%). V and J are TRBV5-6 and TRBJ1-5; TRBD1 aligns across 8 bases. The V gene end was trimmed by 3 bases and the J gene end by 0 bases; junction bases not matched to a gene: 2. The CDR3 is 15 residues long. The germline V gene encodes CDR1 SGHDT and CDR2 YYEEEE. The CDR3 DNA follows: TGTGCCAGCAGCTCGGGACAGGCTAGCAATCAGCCCCAGCATTTT. Encoded protein: CASSSGQASNQPQHF.

V gene TRBV7-6 combines with J gene TRBJ2-5; 7 bases map to TRBD1. The CDR3 is made up of 15 amino acids. V lost 2 bases and J lost 1; bases outside the gene matches: 4. Germline V gene sequence: CDR1 SGHVS, CDR2 FNYEAQ. This chain's CDR3 is CASSLTTGAQETQYF. CDR3 DNA: TGTGCCAGCAGCTTAACCACAGGGGCCCAAGAGACCCAGTACTTC.

The chain combines TRBV13 with TRBJ1-3, with unresolved D. Trimming stripped 1 base from V and 8 bases from J, with 6 bases between. The CDR3 is made up of 12 amino acids. The germline gives CDR1 PRHDT, CDR2 FYEKMQ (reference sequence). CDR3 sequence: CASSLARDTIYF. In nucleotides, the CDR3 is TGTGCCAGCAGCTTAGCCCGTGACACCATATATTTT.

The chain uses TRBV2 and TRBJ2-6; 9 positions match TRBD1. Germline CDR1 SNHLY, CDR2 FYNNEI. V was clipped by 11 bases and J by 0 bases; unmatched bases: 11. The CDR3 loop spans 17 amino acids. The DNA for the CDR3 is TGTGCCGTAACCCCGGGACAGGGTCGCTCTGGGGCCAACGTCCTGACTTTC. Translated, it gives CAVTPGQGRSGANVLTF. The entire variable domain, with the rest obtained from reference TRBV2 and TRBJ2-6, is as follows: EPEVTQTPSHQVTQMGQEVILRCVPISNHLYFYWYRQILGQKVEFLVSFYNNEISEKSEIFDDQFSVERPDGSNFTLKIRSTKLEDSAMYFCAVTPGQGRSGANVLTFGAGSRLTVL.

The CDR3 bases are TGTGCCAGCAGCCCAAGACCCGGCACTGAAGCTTTCTTT. Translated: CASSPRPGTEAFF. The chain recombines TRBV14 with TRBJ1-1; D uncertain. CDR3 length: 13 residues. Deletions cut 4 bases from V and 4 bases from J, with 10 bases between. In germline, CDR1 is SGHDN, CDR2 FVKESK.

The chain recombines TRBV5-1 with TRBJ2-1, with 8 bases matching TRBD1. CDR3 length: 14 residues. CDR1 and CDR2 (germline): SGHRS, YFSETQ. The V and J ends lost 3 bases and 7 bases, in that order; junction bases with no gene match: 6. CDR3 DNA: TGCGCCAGCAGCTGGAAGCAGGGGGCTAATGAGCAGTTCTTC. It is translated as CASSWKQGANEQFF.

The rearrangement links TRBV7-8 to TRBJ2-5, with 7 nucleotides matching TRBD1. The CDR3 spans 15 residues. The junction had 9 bases not matched to a gene; V was cut back by 5 bases and J by 3 bases. Germline V lookup: CDR1 SGHVS, CDR2 FQNEAQ. As DNA, the CDR3 is TGTGCCAGCAGCCGGACCGGGACAGACAAAGAGACCCAGTACTTC. Its protein is CASSRTGTDKETQYF.

This clone was counted a single time. V and J are TRBV5-6 and TRBJ1-2; D unresolved. V was trimmed by 5 bases and J by 8 bases, leaving 13 bases between them. In germline, CDR1 is SGHDT, CDR2 YYEEEE. The CDR3 has 12 residues. The CDR3 spells CASSPNREGYTF. The CDR3 DNA follows: TGTGCCAGCAGTCCTAATCGGGAAGGCTACACCTTC.

The chain couples TRBV6-5 to TRBJ1-3, with a weak D call TRBD1 (5 bases). The V end was cut by 2 bases, the J end by 0 bases, with 11 bases between. Germline CDR1 MNHEY, CDR2 SVGAGI. This CDR3 has 16 residues. The CDR3 region has the DNA TGTGCCAGCAGTTACAACGGGGCGAGCTCTGGAAACACCATATATTTT. It specifies CASSYNGASSGNTIYF.

J is TRBJ2-1 and V is TRBV27; D could derive from TRBD1 or TRBD2 (6 bases each). The CDR3 totals 16 residues. In germline, CDR1 is MNHEY, CDR2 SMNVEV (reference sequence). Trimming cost V 3 bases and J 4 bases, with 16 bases left between them. The CDR3 DNA reads as TGTGCCAGCAGTTTTGGAGGGGGGCTGGGATACAATGAGCAGTTCTTC. Its translation: CASSFGGGLGYNEQFF.

V gene TRBV6-5 combines with J gene TRBJ2-7; D might be TRBD2 (6 bases). The V gene's germline CDR1 is MNHEY and CDR2 SVGAGI. This CDR3 region has 13 residues. The V and J ends lost 0 bases and 6 bases respectively, with 9 bases between them. Written as DNA, the CDR3 is TGTGCCAGCAGTTACTCCGCGGGGATCGAGCAGTACTTC. Encoded protein: CASSYSAGIEQYF.

This rearrangement joins TRBV9 to TRBJ2-5, with 7 bases matching TRBD2. The germline V gene encodes CDR1 SGDLS and CDR2 YYNGEE. The V segment lost 7 bases and the J segment 4 bases; nucleotides outside the gene matches: 10. This CDR3 is built from 14 residues. The CDR3 coding sequence is TGTGCCAGCGGCTCTCAAGCGGGGTTAGAGACCCAGTACTTC. It codes for CASGSQAGLETQYF. Full variable domain (rest looked up from reference TRBV9 and TRBJ2-5): DSGVTQTPKHLITATGQRVTLRCSPRSGDLSVYWYQQSLDQGLQFLIQYYNGEERAKGNILERFSAQQFPDLHSELNLSSLELGDSALYFCASGSQAGLETQYFGPGTRLLVL.

The chain combines TRBV6-6 with TRBJ2-5, with TRBD1 matching over 10 bases. After removal of 6 bases from V and 5 bases from J, the junction contained 9 bases not matched to a gene. This CDR3 contains 15 residues. Germline V gene data show CDR1 as MNHNY and CDR2 as SVGAGI (reference sequence). CDR3 nucleotide sequence: TGTGCCAGCAGCTCCGGGACAGGGGTAGGGGAGACCCAGTACTTC. It is translated as CASSSGTGVGETQYF.

The chain uses TRBV7-6 and TRBJ2-2, with 10 bases fitting TRBD1. This CDR3 is built from 16 residues. The germline V gene has CDR1 SGHVS and CDR2 FNYEAQ. V lost 5 bases, J lost 4 bases, and 7 bases stayed unmatched. The CDR3 coding sequence is TGTGCCAGCAGCATTACGACAGGGGGCTTCACCGGGGAGCTGTTTTTT. It codes for CASSITTGGFTGELFF.

The rearrangement joins TRBV5-6 to TRBJ1-2; D is ambiguous. V lost 0 bases and J lost 2, with 8 bases in between. This CDR3 spans 14 amino acids. Germline values: CDR1 SGHDT, CDR2 YYEEEE. CDR3 nucleotides: TGTGCCAGCAGCTTGGGGCACCCGAACTATGGCTACACCTTC. Its translation: CASSLGHPNYGYTF. The full variable domain, its missing parts supplied by reference TRBV5-6 and TRBJ1-2, is DAGVTQSPTHLIKTRGQQVTLRCSPKSGHDTVSWYQQALGQGPQFIFQYYEEEERQRGNFPDRFSGHQFPNYSSELNVNALLLGDSALYLCASSLGHPNYGYTFGSGTRLTVV.

The chain links TRBV27 to TRBJ2-1; D gene uncertain. V was trimmed by 0 bases and J by 4 bases, leaving 4 bases between them. The CDR3 loop spans 13 amino acids. Germline values: CDR1 MNHEY, CDR2 SMNVEV (reference sequence). The CDR3 spells CASSLSRYNEQFF. The CDR3, as DNA: TGTGCCAGCAGTTTATCACGTTACAATGAGCAGTTCTTC.